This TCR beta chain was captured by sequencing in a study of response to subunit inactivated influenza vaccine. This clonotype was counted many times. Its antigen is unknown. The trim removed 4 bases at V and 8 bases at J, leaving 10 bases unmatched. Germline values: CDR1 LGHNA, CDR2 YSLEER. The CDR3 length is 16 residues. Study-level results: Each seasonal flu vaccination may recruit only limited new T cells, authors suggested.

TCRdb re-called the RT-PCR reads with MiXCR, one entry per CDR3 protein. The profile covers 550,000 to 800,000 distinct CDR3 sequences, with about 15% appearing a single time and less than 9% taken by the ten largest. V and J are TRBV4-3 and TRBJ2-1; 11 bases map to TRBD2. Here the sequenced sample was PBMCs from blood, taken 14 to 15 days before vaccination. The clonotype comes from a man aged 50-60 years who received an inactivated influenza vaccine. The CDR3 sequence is CASSRATSGSKDEQFF. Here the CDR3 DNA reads TGCGCCAGCAGCCGGGCCACTAGCGGGAGTAAGGATGAGCAGTTCTTC.